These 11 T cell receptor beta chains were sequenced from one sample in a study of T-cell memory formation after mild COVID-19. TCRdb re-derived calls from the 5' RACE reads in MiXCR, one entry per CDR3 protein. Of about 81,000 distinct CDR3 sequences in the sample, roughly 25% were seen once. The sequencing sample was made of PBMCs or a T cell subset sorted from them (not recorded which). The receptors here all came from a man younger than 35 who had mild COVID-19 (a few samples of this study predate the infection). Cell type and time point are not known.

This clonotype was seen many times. Here the CDR3 DNA reads TGTGCCACGCTAGGCCTCACAGATACGCAGTATTTT. Its protein is CATLGLTDTQYF. The chain employs TRBV12-3 or TRBV12-4 and TRBJ2-3, with D unclear. Trimming stripped 10 bases from V and 2 bases from J, with 10 bases between. The CDR3 consists of 12 residues.

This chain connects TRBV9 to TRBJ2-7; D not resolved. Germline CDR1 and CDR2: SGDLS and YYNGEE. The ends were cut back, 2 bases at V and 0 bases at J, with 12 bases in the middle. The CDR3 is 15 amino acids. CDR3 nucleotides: TGTGCCAGCAGCGTGGGTGGTCACAGCTCCTACGAGCAGTACTTC. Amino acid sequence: CASSVGGHSSYEQYF.

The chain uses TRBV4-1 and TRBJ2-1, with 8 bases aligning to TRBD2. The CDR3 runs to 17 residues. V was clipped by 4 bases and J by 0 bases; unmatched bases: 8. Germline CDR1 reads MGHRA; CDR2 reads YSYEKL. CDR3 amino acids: CASSPGGDLSSYNEQFF. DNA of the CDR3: TGCGCCAGCAGCCCCGGGGGGGACTTGAGCTCCTACAATGAGCAGTTCTTC.

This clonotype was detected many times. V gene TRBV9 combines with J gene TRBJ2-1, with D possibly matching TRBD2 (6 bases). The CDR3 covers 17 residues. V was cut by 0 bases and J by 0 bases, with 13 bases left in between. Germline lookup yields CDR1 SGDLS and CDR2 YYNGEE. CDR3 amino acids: CASSVVGGPSSYNEQFF. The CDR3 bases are TGTGCCAGCAGCGTAGTGGGGGGTCCCAGCTCCTACAATGAGCAGTTCTTC.

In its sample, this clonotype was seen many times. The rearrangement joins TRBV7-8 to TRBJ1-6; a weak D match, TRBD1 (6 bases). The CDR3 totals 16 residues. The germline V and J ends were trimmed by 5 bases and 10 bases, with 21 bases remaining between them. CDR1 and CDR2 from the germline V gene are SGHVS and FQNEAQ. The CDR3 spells CASSPPRQGNLSPLHF. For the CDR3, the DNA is TGTGCCAGCAGCCCCCCCCGGCAGGGGAATCTATCACCCCTCCACTTT.

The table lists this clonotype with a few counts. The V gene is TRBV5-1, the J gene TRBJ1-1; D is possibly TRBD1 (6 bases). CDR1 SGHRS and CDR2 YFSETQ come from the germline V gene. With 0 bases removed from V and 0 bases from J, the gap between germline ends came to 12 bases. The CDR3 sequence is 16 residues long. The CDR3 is CASSLERGAMNTEAFF. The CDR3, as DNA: TGCGCCAGCAGCTTGGAGCGGGGGGCGATGAACACTGAAGCTTTCTTT.

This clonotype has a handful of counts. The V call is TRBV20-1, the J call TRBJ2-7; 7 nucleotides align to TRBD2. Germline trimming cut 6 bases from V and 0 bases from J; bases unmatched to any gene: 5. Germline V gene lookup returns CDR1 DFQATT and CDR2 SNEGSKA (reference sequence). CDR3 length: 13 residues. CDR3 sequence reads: CSARRDYSYEQYF. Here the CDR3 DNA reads TGCAGTGCGCGCCGGGACTACTCCTACGAGCAGTACTTC.

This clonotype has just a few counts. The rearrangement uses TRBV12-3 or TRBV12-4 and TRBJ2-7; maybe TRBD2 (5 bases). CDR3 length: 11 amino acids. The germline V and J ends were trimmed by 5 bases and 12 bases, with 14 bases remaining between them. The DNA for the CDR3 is TGTGCCAGCAGTCGGGATGAACTCCGGTACTTC. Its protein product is CASSRDELRYF.

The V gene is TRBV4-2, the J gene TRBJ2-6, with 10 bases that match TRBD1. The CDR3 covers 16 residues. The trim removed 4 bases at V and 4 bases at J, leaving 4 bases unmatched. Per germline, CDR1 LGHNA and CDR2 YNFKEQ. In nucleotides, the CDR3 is TGTGCCAGCAGCCCCGACAGGGGGCAGGGGGCCAACGTCCTGACTTTC. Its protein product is CASSPDRGQGANVLTF.

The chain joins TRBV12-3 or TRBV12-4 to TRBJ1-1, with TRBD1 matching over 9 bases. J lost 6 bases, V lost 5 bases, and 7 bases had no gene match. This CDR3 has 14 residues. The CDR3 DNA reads TGTGCCAGCAGTCGGACAGGGGATTTGGCTGAAGCTTTCTTT. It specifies CASSRTGDLAEAFF.

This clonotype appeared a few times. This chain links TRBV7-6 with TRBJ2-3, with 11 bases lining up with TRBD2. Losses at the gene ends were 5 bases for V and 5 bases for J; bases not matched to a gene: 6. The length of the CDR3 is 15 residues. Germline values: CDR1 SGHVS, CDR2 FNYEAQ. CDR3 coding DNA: TGTGCCAGCAGCGATTGGACTAGCGGGTTAGATACGCAGTATTTT. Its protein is CASSDWTSGLDTQYF.